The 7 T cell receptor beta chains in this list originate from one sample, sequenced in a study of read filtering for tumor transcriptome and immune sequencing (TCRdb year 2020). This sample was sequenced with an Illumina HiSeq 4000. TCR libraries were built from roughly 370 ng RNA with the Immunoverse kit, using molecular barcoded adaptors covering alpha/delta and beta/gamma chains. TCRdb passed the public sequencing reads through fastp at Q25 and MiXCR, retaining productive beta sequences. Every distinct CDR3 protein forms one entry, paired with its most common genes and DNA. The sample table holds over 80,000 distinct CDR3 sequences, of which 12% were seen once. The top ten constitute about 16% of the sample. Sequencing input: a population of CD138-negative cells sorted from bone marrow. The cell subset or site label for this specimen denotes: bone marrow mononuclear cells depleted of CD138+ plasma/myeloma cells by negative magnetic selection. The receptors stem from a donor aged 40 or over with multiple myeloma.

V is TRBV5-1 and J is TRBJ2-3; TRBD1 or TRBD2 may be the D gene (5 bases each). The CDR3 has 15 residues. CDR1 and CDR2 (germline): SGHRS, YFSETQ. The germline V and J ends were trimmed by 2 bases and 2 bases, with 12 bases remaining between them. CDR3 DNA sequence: TGCGCCAGCAGCTTCCTATCCGGGGCCACAGATACGCAGTATTTT. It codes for CASSFLSGATDTQYF.

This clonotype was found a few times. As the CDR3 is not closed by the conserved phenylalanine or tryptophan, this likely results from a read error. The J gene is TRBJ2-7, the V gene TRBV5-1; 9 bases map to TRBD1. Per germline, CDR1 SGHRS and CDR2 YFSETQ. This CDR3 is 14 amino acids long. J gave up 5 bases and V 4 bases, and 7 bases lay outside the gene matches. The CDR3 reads CASSSGQGRNEQYS. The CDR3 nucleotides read TGCGCCAGCAGCAGCGGACAGGGGCGCAACGAGCAGTACTCC.

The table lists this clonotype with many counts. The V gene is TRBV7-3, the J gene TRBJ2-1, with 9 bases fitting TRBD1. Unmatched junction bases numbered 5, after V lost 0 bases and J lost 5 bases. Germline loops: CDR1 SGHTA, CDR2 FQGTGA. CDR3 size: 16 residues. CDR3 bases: TGTGCCAGCAGCTTAACACGCGGGACAGGGAACAATGAGCAGTTCTTC. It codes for CASSLTRGTGNNEQFF.

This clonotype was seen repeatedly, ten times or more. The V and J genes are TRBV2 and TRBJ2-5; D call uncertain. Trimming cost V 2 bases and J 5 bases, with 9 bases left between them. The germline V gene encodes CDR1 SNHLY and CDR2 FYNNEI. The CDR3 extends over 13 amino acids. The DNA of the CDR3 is TGTGCCAGCAGTGAATATGGACGGGAGACCCAGTACTTC. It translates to CASSEYGRETQYF.

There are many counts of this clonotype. As DNA, the CDR3 is TGTGCCAGCAGCTTCCAAGATACGCAGTATTTT. Translation: CASSFQDTQYF. The chain is built from TRBV7-9 and TRBJ2-3; D ambiguous. Trimming removed 3 bases at V and 5 bases at J, with 3 bases between. The CDR3 length is 11 residues. Germline CDR1 is SEHNR and CDR2 is FQNEAQ (reference sequence).

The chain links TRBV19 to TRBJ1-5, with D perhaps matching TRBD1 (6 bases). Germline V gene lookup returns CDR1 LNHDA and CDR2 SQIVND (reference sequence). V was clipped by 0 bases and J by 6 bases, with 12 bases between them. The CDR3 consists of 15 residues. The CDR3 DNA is TGTGCCAGTAGTATAGAACAGGGCGGGGGTCAGCCCCAGCATTTT. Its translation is CASSIEQGGGQPQHF. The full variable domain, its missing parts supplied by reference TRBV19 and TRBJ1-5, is DGGITQSPKYLFRKEGQNVTLSCEQNLNHDAMYWYRQDPGQGLRLIYYSQIVNDFQKGDIAEGYSVSREKKESFPLTVTSAQKNPTAFYLCASSIEQGGGQPQHFGDGTRLSIL.

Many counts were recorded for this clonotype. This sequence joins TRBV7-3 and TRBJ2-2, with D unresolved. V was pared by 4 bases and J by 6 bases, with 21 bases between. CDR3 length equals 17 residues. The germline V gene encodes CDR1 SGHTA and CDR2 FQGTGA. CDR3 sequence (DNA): TGTGCCAGCAGCTCCATGGCGGCAATAGGAACGGCCGGGGAGCTGTTTTTT. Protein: CASSSMAAIGTAGELFF.